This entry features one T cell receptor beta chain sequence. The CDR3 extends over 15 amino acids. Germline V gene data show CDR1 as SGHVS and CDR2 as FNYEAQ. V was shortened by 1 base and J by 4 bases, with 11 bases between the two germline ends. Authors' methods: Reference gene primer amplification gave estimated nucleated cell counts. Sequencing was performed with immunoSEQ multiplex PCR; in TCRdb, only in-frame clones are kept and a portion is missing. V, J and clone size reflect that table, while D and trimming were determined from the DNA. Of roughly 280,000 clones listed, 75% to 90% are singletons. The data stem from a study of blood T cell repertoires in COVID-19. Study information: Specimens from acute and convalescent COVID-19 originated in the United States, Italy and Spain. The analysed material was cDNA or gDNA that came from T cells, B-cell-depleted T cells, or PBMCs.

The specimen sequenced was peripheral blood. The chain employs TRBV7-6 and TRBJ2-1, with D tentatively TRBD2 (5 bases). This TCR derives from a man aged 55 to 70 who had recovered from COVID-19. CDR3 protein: CASSLEGEGYNEQFF. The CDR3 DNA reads TGTGCCAGCAGCTTAGAGGGAGAGGGTTACAATGAGCAGTTCTTC.